This is a list of T cell receptor beta chains from one sample in a study of breast tumors, draining lymph nodes, adjacent tissues. TCRdb used MiXCR to reprocess the multiplex PCR reads, holding one entry per CDR3 protein. Seen here are under 350,000 distinct CDR3 sequences, around 31% observed once, and the top ten hold 0.85% to 1.3%. The sequenced sample consisted of axillary lymph node tissue. These receptors all come from a female donor with breast cancer. Some clones in this sample may be carry-over from other donors' samples. The CDR3 runs from the conserved cysteine through the conserved F or W. D genes are given only for firm matches. Only part of the rows carry a size: once, few, many, or a class if the clone is expanded.

D gene: TRBD1; clone size: .; J gene: TRBJ2-1; V gene: TRBV7-3; CDR3 DNA: TGTGCCAGCAGCTTAGAGGGGGACAGCTACAAAGAGCAGTTCTTC; CDR3 protein: CASSLEGDSYKEQFF
D gene: .; clone size: many; J gene: TRBJ2-5; V gene: TRBV5-1; CDR3 DNA: TGCGCCAGCAGCTTGGGGACGGGGTTCGAAGAGACCCAGTACTTC; CDR3 protein: CASSLGTGFEETQYF
D gene: TRBD1; clone size: few; J gene: TRBJ1-1; V gene: TRBV6-6; CDR3 DNA: TGTGCCAGCATCTCCAGGGGGGGAACTGAAGCTTTCTTT; CDR3 protein: CASISRGGTEAFF
D gene: TRBD1; clone size: many; J gene: TRBJ2-3; V gene: TRBV5-6; CDR3 DNA: TGTGCCAGCAGCTTGCATTCCGGGACAGGGACGGGTACGCAGTATTTT; CDR3 protein: CASSLHSGTGTGTQYF
D gene: .; clone size: many; J gene: TRBJ2-7; V gene: TRBV20-1; CDR3 DNA: TGCAGTGCTAGCCCTACTTTTAGGTACGAGCAGTACTTC; CDR3 protein: CSASPTFRYEQYF
D gene: TRBD2; clone size: many; J gene: TRBJ2-7; V gene: TRBV7-9; CDR3 DNA: TGTGCCAGCAGCTTAGATGGACTAGTGTACGAGCAGTACTTC; CDR3 protein: CASSLDGLVYEQYF
D gene: TRBD1; clone size: .; J gene: TRBJ2-7; V gene: TRBV3-1; CDR3 DNA: TGTGCCAGCAGCCAGGGGACAGGGTACGAGCAGTACTTC; CDR3 protein: CASSQGTGYEQYF
D gene: .; clone size: many; J gene: TRBJ1-5; V gene: TRBV2; CDR3 DNA: TGTGCCAGCAGTGTCGGAGGACTTAGCAATCAGCCCCAGCATTTT; CDR3 protein: CASSVGGLSNQPQHF
D gene: .; clone size: many; J gene: TRBJ1-4; V gene: TRBV10-3; CDR3 DNA: TGTGCCATCAGTGAGCGGGTTTCGAAAAAACTGTTTTTT; CDR3 protein: CAISERVSKKLFF
D gene: .; clone size: .; J gene: TRBJ1-1; V gene: TRBV12-3/TRBV12-4; CDR3 DNA: TGTGCCAGCAGCCCGCCGACAGGCATGAACACTGAAGCTTTCTTT; CDR3 protein: CASSPPTGMNTEAFF
D gene: TRBD2; clone size: .; J gene: TRBJ2-1; V gene: TRBV6-5; CDR3 DNA: TGTGCCAGCAGTCCTAGCGGACTCTCCTACAATGAGCAGTTCTTC; CDR3 protein: CASSPSGLSYNEQFF
D gene: TRBD2; clone size: many; J gene: TRBJ2-7; V gene: TRBV20-1; CDR3 DNA: TGCAGTGCTAGGGGGCGGGAGTTTTCTGCATACGAGCAGTACTTC; CDR3 protein: CSARGREFSAYEQYF
D gene: .; clone size: .; J gene: TRBJ1-1; V gene: TRBV7-2; CDR3 DNA: TGTGCCAGCAGATACGGGTCGAACACTGAAGCTTTCTTT; CDR3 protein: CASRYGSNTEAFF
D gene: .; clone size: .; J gene: TRBJ2-7; V gene: TRBV19; CDR3 DNA: TGTGCCAGTAGTGGCCGGGACACCTTAGTGTTAGTCTTC; CDR3 protein: CASSGRDTLVLVF
D gene: TRBD2; clone size: few; J gene: TRBJ2-5; V gene: TRBV30; CDR3 DNA: TGTGCCTGGAGTAGAGCGGGAGGTGGTGAGACCCAGTACTTC; CDR3 protein: CAWSRAGGGETQYF
D gene: TRBD2; clone size: many; J gene: TRBJ2-1; V gene: TRBV29-1; CDR3 DNA: TGCAGCGTTGGACTAGCGGGAGGCTCCTACAATGAGCAGTTCTTC; CDR3 protein: CSVGLAGGSYNEQFF
D gene: .; clone size: once; J gene: TRBJ2-6; V gene: TRBV5-5; CDR3 DNA: TGTGCCAGCAGCTTCGTCGGGGGATACTCTGGGGCCAACGTCCTGACTTTC; CDR3 protein: CASSFVGGYSGANVLTF
D gene: TRBD2; clone size: .; J gene: TRBJ2-1; V gene: TRBV12-3/TRBV12-4; CDR3 DNA: TGTGCCAGCAGTTTCCGGCGCCTAGCGGGAGTGAATGAGCAGTTCTTC; CDR3 protein: CASSFRRLAGVNEQFF
D gene: .; clone size: many; J gene: TRBJ2-1; V gene: TRBV19; CDR3 DNA: TGTGCCAGTAGCCCCCGACTAGTTACCGGTGAGCAGTTCTTC; CDR3 protein: CASSPRLVTGEQFF
D gene: .; clone size: many; J gene: TRBJ1-3; V gene: TRBV10-1; CDR3 DNA: TGCGCCAGCGACGGAAACACCATATATTTT; CDR3 protein: CASDGNTIYF
D gene: .; clone size: many; J gene: TRBJ2-3; V gene: TRBV20-1; CDR3 DNA: TGCAGTGCTAGACGCACAGATACGCAGTATTTT; CDR3 protein: CSARRTDTQYF
D gene: .; clone size: many; J gene: TRBJ2-2; V gene: TRBV20-1; CDR3 DNA: TGCAGTGCTAGAGATCCGGTTACCGGGGAGCTGTTTTTT; CDR3 protein: CSARDPVTGELFF
D gene: .; clone size: many; J gene: TRBJ2-1; V gene: TRBV7-6; CDR3 DNA: TGTGCCAGCAGCGGCGGTGGGGGCCCAAGCTACAATGAGCAGTTCTTC; CDR3 protein: CASSGGGGPSYNEQFF
D gene: TRBD1; clone size: many; J gene: TRBJ1-6; V gene: TRBV7-2; CDR3 DNA: TGTGCCAGCAGCCCGACCGGGACAGGAGTGTATTCACCCCTCCACTTT; CDR3 protein: CASSPTGTGVYSPLHF
D gene: .; clone size: many; J gene: TRBJ2-7; V gene: TRBV19; CDR3 DNA: TGTGCCAGTAGCATGACGGAACCCTACGAGCAGTACTTC; CDR3 protein: CASSMTEPYEQYF
D gene: TRBD1; clone size: few; J gene: TRBJ1-2; V gene: TRBV6-2/TRBV6-3; CDR3 DNA: TGTGCCAGCAGACCCACAGGGGGAGGAGGCTACACCTTC; CDR3 protein: CASRPTGGGGYTF
D gene: .; clone size: many; J gene: TRBJ2-1; V gene: TRBV7-9; CDR3 DNA: TGTGCCAGCAGCTTAGTCCCAGGGAATGAGCAGTTCTTC; CDR3 protein: CASSLVPGNEQFF
D gene: .; clone size: many; J gene: TRBJ2-7; V gene: TRBV30; CDR3 DNA: TGTGCCTGGAGGGACAGCTACGAGCAGTACTTC; CDR3 protein: CAWRDSYEQYF
D gene: TRBD1; clone size: many; J gene: TRBJ2-7; V gene: TRBV6-1; CDR3 DNA: TGTGCCAGCGCCCCCCGTGACAGGGCCTCCTACGAGCAGTACTTC; CDR3 protein: CASAPRDRASYEQYF
D gene: TRBD2; clone size: .; J gene: TRBJ2-2; V gene: TRBV11-3; CDR3 DNA: TGTGCCAGCAGGCTAACTAGCGGAGACACCGGGGAGCTGTTTTTT; CDR3 protein: CASRLTSGDTGELFF
D gene: TRBD1; clone size: many; J gene: TRBJ2-7; V gene: TRBV7-2; CDR3 DNA: TGTGCCAGCAGGACAGGGGTTGAATACGAGCAGTACTTC; CDR3 protein: CASRTGVEYEQYF
D gene: .; clone size: few; J gene: TRBJ2-7; V gene: TRBV6-1; CDR3 DNA: TGTGCCAGCATAGGTGTGGCAGGGGCGTTCTCCGAGCAGTACTTC; CDR3 protein: CASIGVAGAFSEQYF
D gene: TRBD1; clone size: once; J gene: TRBJ1-1; V gene: TRBV11-2; CDR3 DNA: TGTGCCAGCAGCCTTGCCAGGACAGGGGGCCCAGACACTGAAGCTTTCTTT; CDR3 protein: CASSLARTGGPDTEAFF
D gene: .; clone size: .; J gene: TRBJ2-7; V gene: TRBV19; CDR3 DNA: TGTGCCAGTAGTCGATCAAACTACGAGCAGTACTTC; CDR3 protein: CASSRSNYEQYF
D gene: .; clone size: many; J gene: TRBJ2-5; V gene: TRBV20-1; CDR3 DNA: TGCAGTGCCTACCGAGAGACCCAGTACTTC; CDR3 protein: CSAYRETQYF
D gene: TRBD2; clone size: many; J gene: TRBJ2-3; V gene: TRBV9; CDR3 DNA: TGTGCCAGCAGCGCCGAACCTCCTCCGGGACTAGCGGGAGGTATTGCTAGCACAGATACGCAGTATTTT; CDR3 protein: CASSAEPPPGLAGGIASTDTQYF
D gene: .; clone size: few; J gene: TRBJ2-4; V gene: TRBV12-3/TRBV12-4; CDR3 DNA: TGTGCCAGCAGTTTAGCGGGAAGGAAAAACATTCAGTACTTC; CDR3 protein: CASSLAGRKNIQYF
D gene: TRBD2; clone size: many; J gene: TRBJ2-1; V gene: TRBV20-1; CDR3 DNA: TGCAGTGCCAGCGGACTAGCGGGTCCGACGGGGAATGAGCAGTTCTTC; CDR3 protein: CSASGLAGPTGNEQFF
D gene: .; clone size: .; J gene: TRBJ2-2; V gene: TRBV11-3; CDR3 DNA: TGTGCCAGCAGCTTAGTTTCAGACAGTACCGGGGAGCTGTTTTTT; CDR3 protein: CASSLVSDSTGELFF
D gene: TRBD2; clone size: many; J gene: TRBJ2-7; V gene: TRBV5-6; CDR3 DNA: TGTGCCAGCAGCTTGCCCGGACTAGGCTTTCACGAGCAGTACTTC; CDR3 protein: CASSLPGLGFHEQYF
D gene: TRBD2; clone size: many; J gene: TRBJ2-1; V gene: TRBV29-1; CDR3 DNA: TGCAGCGCACAGGGACTAGCGGGAGGAGGTTATCGGAATGAGCAGTTCTTC; CDR3 protein: CSAQGLAGGGYRNEQFF
D gene: .; clone size: many; J gene: TRBJ2-6; V gene: TRBV15; CDR3 DNA: TGTGCCACCAGCAGAGATTCGTTCTCTGGGGCCAACGTCCTGACTTTC; CDR3 protein: CATSRDSFSGANVLTF
D gene: .; clone size: .; J gene: TRBJ1-2; V gene: TRBV2; CDR3 DNA: TGTGCCAGCAGGCGTAGGGGGGACTATGGCTACACCTTC; CDR3 protein: CASRRRGDYGYTF
D gene: TRBD1; clone size: few; J gene: TRBJ1-5; V gene: TRBV30; CDR3 DNA: TGTGCCTGGAGTGTACAGGGGGCTCTCCTCAATCAGCCCCAGCATTTT; CDR3 protein: CAWSVQGALLNQPQHF
D gene: .; clone size: many; J gene: TRBJ2-1; V gene: TRBV5-5; CDR3 DNA: TGTGCCAGCTACGTTCAGGGACGAGACAATGAGCAGTTCTTC; CDR3 protein: CASYVQGRDNEQFF
D gene: .; clone size: .; J gene: TRBJ2-1; V gene: TRBV25-1; CDR3 DNA: .; CDR3 protein: CASSFYICSAMTGWGYNEQFF
D gene: TRBD2; clone size: .; J gene: TRBJ2-1; V gene: TRBV3-1; CDR3 DNA: TGTGCCAGCAGCCATGACCTACTAGCGGGAGAACTCAATGAGCAGTTCTTC; CDR3 protein: CASSHDLLAGELNEQFF
D gene: TRBD1; clone size: many; J gene: TRBJ1-2; V gene: TRBV7-9; CDR3 DNA: TGTGCCGTAACGACAGGGATTAACTATGGCTACACCTTC; CDR3 protein: CAVTTGINYGYTF
D gene: .; clone size: few; J gene: TRBJ1-1; V gene: TRBV19; CDR3 DNA: TGTGCCAGTAGTATCAGCGGGGAGGGAACAGCTTTCTTT; CDR3 protein: CASSISGEGTAFF
D gene: .; clone size: .; J gene: TRBJ1-5; V gene: TRBV10-1; CDR3 DNA: TGCGCCAGCAATCCCCGGGGGCGTCAGCCCCAGCATTTT; CDR3 protein: CASNPRGRQPQHF
D gene: .; clone size: many; J gene: TRBJ2-3; V gene: TRBV6-4; CDR3 DNA: TGTGCCAGCAGTGACACCACAGATACGCAGTATTTT; CDR3 protein: CASSDTTDTQYF
D gene: .; clone size: .; J gene: TRBJ1-5; V gene: TRBV19; CDR3 DNA: TGTGCCAGTAGTATCGGGACGGAAACCGTCAATCAGCCCCAGCATTTT; CDR3 protein: CASSIGTETVNQPQHF
D gene: .; clone size: once; J gene: TRBJ2-7; V gene: TRBV4-1; CDR3 DNA: TGCGCCAGCAGCCGTTACGAGGCCTCCTACGAGCAGTACTTC; CDR3 protein: CASSRYEASYEQYF
D gene: .; clone size: many; J gene: TRBJ1-2; V gene: TRBV5-5; CDR3 DNA: TGTGCCAGCAGCCCGGTGGTGGCTAACTATGGCTACACCTTC; CDR3 protein: CASSPVVANYGYTF